Listed here are 9 T cell receptor beta chains from one sample, sequenced in a study of Ad26.COV2.S vaccination and SARS-CoV-2 variants. The protocol was immunoSEQ multiplex PCR, while the TCRdb copy is restricted to in-frame clones and leaves out a portion. The data hold 100,000 or so clones, with over 70% observed a single time. This specimen consisted of peripheral blood, obtained after recovery from COVID-19. These receptors all stem from a human donor who had recovered from COVID-19.

This rearrangement joins TRBV7-2 to TRBJ2-5; D tentatively reads TRBD1 or TRBD2 (6 bases each). The CDR3 loop spans 18 amino acids. Looked up from germline, CDR1 is SGHTA and CDR2 is FQGNSA. The germline V and J ends were trimmed by 2 bases and 0 bases, with 19 bases remaining between them. Written as DNA, the CDR3 is TGTGCCAGCAGCTTAACTGCCATGTCGGGGGCGTACCAAGAGACCCAGTACTTC. Residues: CASSLTAMSGAYQETQYF.

This chain connects TRBV11-2 to TRBJ1-6; D is perhaps TRBD1 (6 bases). Trimming pared 5 bases from V and 7 bases from J, leaving 15 bases between. CDR3 size: 15 residues. Germline V gene sequence: CDR1 SGHAT, CDR2 FQNNGV. As DNA, the CDR3 is TGTGCCAGCAGCGCCCAGGGCAGGGGAAATTCACCCCTCCACTTT. As protein: CASSAQGRGNSPLHF.

This chain links TRBV9 with TRBJ1-1; D may be TRBD1 (5 bases). The CDR3 length is 13 residues. Germline loops: CDR1 SGDLS, CDR2 YYNGEE. Trimming removed 0 bases at V and 11 bases at J, with 14 bases between. The CDR3 bases are TGTGCCAGCAGCGTAGCATCTGGGGACGAGGCTTTCTTT. Its protein product is CASSVASGDEAFF.

J is TRBJ2-3 and V is TRBV9; D might be TRBD2 (6 bases). This CDR3 has 14 amino acids. Germline CDR1 reads SGDLS; CDR2 reads YYNGEE. V dropped 4 bases and J dropped 2 bases, with 11 bases sitting between them. The CDR3 DNA reads as TGTGCCAGCAGCCCGGGACTCCCCACAGATACGCAGTATTTT. Its translation: CASSPGLPTDTQYF.

This chain joins TRBV20-1 and TRBJ1-4, with D possibly matching TRBD1 (6 bases). This CDR3 has 13 amino acids. Germline loops: CDR1 DFQATT, CDR2 SNEGSKA (reference sequence). V lost 3 bases to trimming and J lost 7 bases, with 12 bases between them. The CDR3 loop reads CSASQQGFEKLFF. The CDR3 nucleotides read TGCAGTGCTAGTCAGCAGGGGTTTGAAAAACTGTTTTTT.

This sequence joins TRBV5-1 and TRBJ2-2; 11 bases are shared with TRBD1. The length of the CDR3 is 19 residues. Germline CDR1 and CDR2: SGHRS and YFSETQ. V trimming: 1 base; J trimming: 2 bases; junction bases outside the gene matches: 10. CDR3 in DNA: TGCGCCAGCAGCTTGCGGGGAGGGACAGGGGGATTTAACACCGGGGAGCTGTTTTTT. This encodes CASSLRGGTGGFNTGELFF.

V usage is TRBV30 and J usage is TRBJ2-7; no clear D gene. Per the germline V gene, CDR1 is GTSNPN and CDR2 is SVGIG (reference sequence). CDR3 size: 12 residues. With 5 bases removed from V and 3 bases from J, the gap between germline ends came to 11 bases. CDR3 loop: CAWGQDRYEQYF. The CDR3 bases are TGTGCCTGGGGGCAGGACCGCTACGAGCAGTACTTC.

Details on this clone: Since the CDR3 does not end with the conserved phenylalanine or tryptophan, this likely comes from a read error. The V call is TRBV3-1 (or the pseudogene TRBV3-2), the J call TRBJ1-2, with unresolved D. The length of the CDR3 is 14 residues. The V gene's germline CDR1 is LGHDT and CDR2 YNNKEL (reference sequence). V was clipped by 3 bases and J by 5 bases, with 13 bases between them. The CDR3 DNA follows: TGTGCCAGCAGCCACCGAGCGGGTCGATATGGCTACACCCTC. Its translation is CASSHRAGRYGYTL.

J is TRBJ2-7 and V is TRBV9; TRBD2 matches 10 bases. The CDR3 totals 15 residues. CDR1 SGDLS and CDR2 YYNGEE come from the germline V gene. With V trimmed by 2 bases and J by 1 base, 3 bases remained unmatched. CDR3 DNA sequence: TGTGCCAGCAGCGTTAGCGGGGGGCCATCCTACGAGCAGTACTTC. Translated, it gives CASSVSGGPSYEQYF.